These 28 T cell receptor beta chains were sequenced from one sample in a study of blood T cell repertoires in COVID-19. TCRdb's copy holds only in-frame clones and misses some; the assay was immunoSEQ multiplex PCR. The data contain a few hundred thousand clones, approximately 90% of them singletons. Sequenced: PBMCs or T cells enriched from blood (not recorded which). The receptors were sampled from a woman aged 40 to 50 who had been exposed to COVID-19.

This chain joins TRBV12-5 and TRBJ2-7, with D maybe TRBD1 (6 bases). Deletions cut 1 base from V and 6 bases from J, with 7 bases between. The CDR3 covers 12 residues. Germline V CDR1 and CDR2: LGHNT, FRNRAP. The CDR3 sequence: CASGLGRGEQYF. In DNA form, the CDR3 reads TGTGCTAGTGGTTTGGGCAGGGGCGAGCAGTACTTC.

The rearrangement uses TRBV5-1 and TRBJ1-6; 9 bases align to TRBD1. The V gene's germline CDR1 is SGHRS and CDR2 YFSETQ. V lost 5 bases to trimming and J lost 8 bases; unmatched junction nucleotides: 8. The CDR3 loop spans 15 amino acids. The CDR3 bases are TGCGCCAGCAGTTCCAAGACAGGGGGAGATTCACCCCTCCACTTT. It yields the protein CASSSKTGGDSPLHF.

This clone showed up just a few times. J is TRBJ1-5 and V is TRBV7-2; D is unclear. The ends were cut back, 1 base at V and 5 bases at J, with 9 bases in the middle. Looked up from germline, CDR1 is SGHTA and CDR2 is FQGNSA. This CDR3 comprises 14 residues. CDR3 amino acids: CASSLVHRDQPQHF. CDR3 in DNA: TGTGCCAGCAGCTTAGTTCACCGGGATCAGCCCCAGCATTTT.

V gene TRBV5-1 combines with J gene TRBJ2-1, with D possibly TRBD1 on 6 matching bases. Germline-derived CDR1 and CDR2 are SGHRS and YFSETQ. V was pared by 4 bases and J by 0 bases, with 11 bases between. This CDR3 has 15 residues. CDR3 sequence: CASSRTGNSYNEQFF. The CDR3 DNA follows: TGCGCCAGCAGCAGAACAGGGAACTCCTACAATGAGCAGTTCTTC.

The chain couples TRBV5-1 to TRBJ2-1; 9 bases map to TRBD1. Germline loops: CDR1 SGHRS, CDR2 YFSETQ. This CDR3 spans 16 amino acids. Unmatched junction bases numbered 10, after V lost 1 base and J lost 8 bases. The CDR3 DNA reads TGCGCCAGCAGCTTGCGACCGGGACAGGGTGTCGATGAGCAGTTCTTC. It translates to CASSLRPGQGVDEQFF.

Only one count was recorded for this clone. This chain uses TRBV19 with TRBJ2-5; tentatively, D is TRBD2 (6 bases). Germline V gives CDR1 LNHDA, CDR2 SQIVND (reference sequence). Trimming took off 5 bases at V and 2 bases at J, with 12 bases between the two ends. The CDR3 spans 14 residues. CDR3 DNA sequence: TGTGCCAGTAGTCCGTGGGGGGTACAAGAGACCCAGTACTTC. Translation: CASSPWGVQETQYF.

The chain recombines TRBV3-1 (or the pseudogene TRBV3-2) with TRBJ1-1, with a tentative D call TRBD1 (5 bases). The CDR3 has 15 amino acids. V gave up 3 bases and J gave up 3 bases, with 14 bases separating them. Germline assignment: CDR1 LGHDT and CDR2 YNNKEL (reference sequence). In DNA form, the CDR3 reads TGTGCCAGCAGCCACGGGGGGTCCCGCTACACTGAAGCTTTCTTT. Translating gives CASSHGGSRYTEAFF.

CDR3 residues: CASSLSGGDGETQYF. CDR3 nucleotides: TGTGCCAGCAGTCTGAGCGGGGGTGATGGGGAGACCCAGTACTTC. V and J are TRBV7-9 and TRBJ2-5; 8 bases fit TRBD2. This CDR3 is built from 15 residues. The germline gives CDR1 SEHNR, CDR2 FQNEAQ (reference sequence). After removal of 6 bases from V and 5 bases from J, the junction contained 11 bases not matched to a gene. The variable domain in full, completed from reference TRBV7-9 and TRBJ2-5, reads DTGVSQNPRHKITKRGQNVTFRCDPISEHNRLYWYRQTLGQGPEFLTYFQNEAQLEKSRLLSDRFSAERPKGSFSTLEIQRTEQGDSAMYLCASSLSGGDGETQYFGPGTRLLVL.

The V and J genes are TRBV7-6 and TRBJ1-1, with 7 nucleotides matching TRBD1. CDR3 length: 14 amino acids. V trimming: 6 bases; J trimming: 1 base; junction bases outside the gene matches: 5. Germline CDR1 SGHVS, CDR2 FNYEAQ. CDR3 DNA: TGTGCCAGCAGTCCGGGACAGCGGAACACTGAAGCTTTCTTT. Residues: CASSPGQRNTEAFF.

The CDR3 here is CATSDSSGASTEAFF. DNA for the CDR3: TGTGCCACCAGTGATTCCTCAGGGGCGAGCACTGAAGCTTTCTTT. The chain joins TRBV24-1 to TRBJ1-1; perhaps TRBD1 as D (6 bases). V was clipped by 2 bases and J by 4 bases, with 13 bases between them. There are 15 residues in the CDR3. The germline V gene has CDR1 KGHDR and CDR2 SFDVKD.

The chain is built from TRBV3-1 (or the pseudogene TRBV3-2) and TRBJ1-2, with D perhaps matching TRBD1 (5 bases). The CDR3 is 14 amino acids. With 3 bases removed from V and 3 bases from J, the gap between germline ends came to 11 bases. The V gene's germline CDR1 is LGHDT and CDR2 YNNKEL (reference sequence). CDR3 sequence (DNA): TGTGCCAGCAGCCACTTGGGGGGGGACTATGGCTACACCTTC. It codes for CASSHLGGDYGYTF.

V is TRBV3-1 (or the pseudogene TRBV3-2) and J is TRBJ2-3, with 12 bases aligning to TRBD2. Germline V gene lookup returns CDR1 LGHDT and CDR2 YNNKEL (reference sequence). J gave up 12 bases and V 0 bases, and 19 bases lay outside the gene matches. The CDR3 spans 19 residues. The CDR3 DNA is TGTGCCAGCAGCCAAGATTTGAGACTAGCGGGGGCCTGGTTAGATGGCCAGTATTTT. Its translation is CASSQDLRLAGAWLDGQYF.

The chain is built from TRBV30 and TRBJ1-2; D is possibly TRBD1 (5 bases). This CDR3 spans 12 amino acids. V lost 7 bases, J lost 0 bases, and 9 bases lay in between. CDR1 GTSNPN and CDR2 SVGIG come from the germline V gene (reference sequence). The CDR3 loop reads CAFLTANYGYTF. CDR3 nucleotide sequence: TGTGCCTTTCTGACAGCTAACTATGGCTACACCTTC.

This chain links TRBV29-1 with TRBJ1-2; D is possibly TRBD1 (6 bases). CDR3 length equals 12 residues. The V end was cut by 3 bases, the J end by 6 bases, with 11 bases between. Per germline, CDR1 SQVTM and CDR2 ANQGSEA. This CDR3 is CSVDNRADGYTF. CDR3 DNA sequence: TGCAGCGTTGATAACAGGGCGGATGGCTACACCTTC.

This chain links TRBV28 with TRBJ1-1; TRBD1 might be the D (5 bases). CDR1 and CDR2 (germline): MDHEN, SYDVKM. V was trimmed by 6 bases and J by 4 bases, leaving 15 bases between them. The CDR3 covers 14 residues. DNA for the CDR3: TGTGCCAGCAGCCTAGGGCGCGGGGGCACTGAAGCTTTCTTT. This gives the protein CASSLGRGGTEAFF.

The chain recombines TRBV4-3 with TRBJ1-1; TRBD1 matches 9 bases. The trim removed 0 bases at V and 8 bases at J, leaving 10 bases unmatched. CDR3 length: 16 amino acids. Looked up from germline, CDR1 is LGHNA and CDR2 is YSLEER. The CDR3 loop reads CASSQEWDRDSFEAFF. The CDR3 region has the DNA TGCGCCAGCAGCCAAGAATGGGACAGGGACTCCTTCGAAGCTTTCTTT.

This clone was seen once. The chain has TRBV6-4 and TRBJ2-6; maybe TRBD1 (5 bases). CDR1 is MRHNA, CDR2 SNTAGT, per germline. V was trimmed by 2 bases and J by 4 bases, leaving 9 bases between them. This CDR3 spans 15 amino acids. In DNA form, the CDR3 reads TGTGCCAGCAGTGACAGCAGGACAGGGGCCAACGTCCTGACTTTC. Its translation: CASSDSRTGANVLTF.

This sequence joins TRBV7-2 and TRBJ2-3; 10 bases match TRBD1. V trimming: 1 base; J trimming: 3 bases; junction bases outside the gene matches: 10. CDR1 SGHTA and CDR2 FQGNSA come from the germline V gene. The CDR3 loop spans 18 amino acids. CDR3 in DNA: TGTGCCAGCAGCTTAGTAGGAATGACAGGGGGCGGGACAGATACGCAGTATTTT. It encodes CASSLVGMTGGGTDTQYF. The full variable domain, in which reference TRBV7-2 and TRBJ2-3 provide the parts outside the CDR3, is GAGVSQSPSNKVTEKGKDVELRCDPISGHTALYWYRQSLGQGLEFLIYFQGNSAPDKSGLPSDRFSAERTGGSVSTLTIQRTQQEDSAVYLCASSLVGMTGGGTDTQYFGPGTRLTVL.

The V call is TRBV9, the J call TRBJ2-4; possible D gene TRBD2, 5 bases. Trimming removed 0 bases from V and 6 bases from J, with 13 bases in between. Germline values: CDR1 SGDLS, CDR2 YYNGEE. The CDR3 sequence is 15 residues long. The CDR3 loop reads CASSVEVGAGNIQYF. CDR3 sequence (DNA): TGTGCCAGCAGCGTAGAAGTGGGTGCGGGAAACATTCAGTACTTC.

The chain carries TRBV7-3 and TRBJ2-3; D remains ambiguous. Germline loops: CDR1 SGHTA, CDR2 FQGTGA. Trimming removed 5 bases from V and 1 base from J, with 16 bases in between. The CDR3 sequence is 16 residues long. The CDR3: CASSPLHPLRTDTQYF. The CDR3 coding sequence is TGTGCCAGCAGCCCCCTCCACCCTCTACGCACAGATACGCAGTATTTT.

About this clone itself: At the DNA level, this CDR3 is encoded by other sequences in the same sample as well. The rearrangement uses TRBV7-3 and TRBJ2-1, with 13 nucleotides matching TRBD2. V gave up 3 bases and J gave up 4 bases; unmatched junction bases: 0. CDR1 SGHTA and CDR2 FQGTGA come from the germline V gene. The CDR3 consists of 15 residues. CDR3 sequence: CASSLGLAGYNEQFF. The CDR3 coding sequence is TGTGCCAGCAGCTTGGGACTAGCGGGGTACAATGAGCAGTTCTTC.

V usage is TRBV11-2 and J usage is TRBJ2-1, with D tentatively TRBD2 (6 bases). Trimming removed 3 bases at V and 8 bases at J, with 20 bases between. Germline CDR1 is SGHAT and CDR2 is FQNNGV. The CDR3 runs 16 residues. In DNA form, the CDR3 reads TGTGCCAGCAGCTTCGATAGCGGACTACGGTCCGATGAGCAGTTCTTC. Protein: CASSFDSGLRSDEQFF.

The chain has TRBV30 and TRBJ1-2; weak D call: TRBD1 (5 bases). The CDR3 loop spans 14 amino acids. Germline V gives CDR1 GTSNPN, CDR2 SVGIG (reference sequence). Trimming pared 2 bases from V and 4 bases from J, leaving 14 bases between. The CDR3 DNA follows: TGTGCCTGGAGTCCAGGGTGGAGCTCCTATGGCTACACCTTC. Translation: CAWSPGWSSYGYTF.

Written as DNA, the CDR3 is TGCGCCAGCAGTGAGTCGACTCTGGGGCGGCGAGAGACCCAGTACTTC. Translating it yields CASSESTLGRRETQYF. This chain joins TRBV10-1 and TRBJ2-5; D is possibly TRBD1 (5 bases). Trimming took 0 bases from V and 4 from J, leaving 15 bases between them. This CDR3 is 16 amino acids long. From germline, CDR1 is WNHNN and CDR2 SYGVQD (reference sequence).

This chain links TRBV30 with TRBJ2-3; TRBD2 agrees at 15 bases. CDR1 is GTSNPN and CDR2 is SVGIG in the germline V gene (reference sequence). The V segment lost 7 bases and the J segment 4 bases; nucleotides outside the gene matches: 12. CDR3 length equals 17 residues. The CDR3 spells CAYSTRRTSGGADTQYF. DNA of the CDR3: TGTGCCTACTCCACCAGGCGGACTAGCGGGGGGGCAGATACGCAGTATTTT.

The chain joins TRBV30 to TRBJ1-3; 9 bases fit TRBD1. The CDR3 sequence is 15 residues long. From germline, CDR1 is GTSNPN and CDR2 SVGIG (reference sequence). Trimming removed 8 bases from V and 4 bases from J; junction bases left unmatched: 12. DNA for the CDR3: TGTGCCGCAGGAGCGGGACAGGGTTTCGGAAACACCATATATTTT. This gives the protein CAAGAGQGFGNTIYF.

This chain links TRBV30 with TRBJ1-6; D may be TRBD1 (5 bases). V was shortened by 0 bases and J by 11 bases, with 23 bases between the two germline ends. This CDR3 is 17 amino acids long. Per germline, CDR1 GTSNPN and CDR2 SVGIG (reference sequence). CDR3 nucleotide sequence: TGTGCCTGGAGTGTAATGGGACTGGGGCTGGATACGGCACCCCTCCACTTT. The encoded protein is CAWSVMGLGLDTAPLHF.

The genes are TRBV6-5 and TRBJ1-5; D remains ambiguous. Germline V gene data show CDR1 as MNHEY and CDR2 as SVGAGI. This CDR3 has 15 residues. V lost 2 bases, J lost 2 bases, and 10 bases lay in between. For the CDR3, the DNA is TGTGCCAGCAGTTACGCCTCCGGGGGCAATCAGCCCCAGCATTTT. Protein product: CASSYASGGNQPQHF.